This TCR beta chain appears in the sequencing data of a study of blood T cell repertoires in COVID-19. Study in general: The samples span acute and convalescent COVID-19 from the United States, Italy and Spain. The analysed material was cDNA or gDNA that came from T cells, B-cell-depleted T cells, or PBMCs.

With V trimmed by 2 bases and J by 2 bases, 5 bases remained unmatched. CDR1 is LNHDA, CDR2 SQIVND, per germline (reference sequence). This CDR3 is built from 16 residues. As processed by the authors: How many nucleated cells were present was estimated from reference gene primer amplification. TCRdb's table, derived via immunoSEQ multiplex PCR, lists solely in-frame clones and lacks some. That table supplies the V and J calls and clone size; D and trimming were determined from the DNA. The table includes roughly 250,000 clones, about 80% detected once. The clonotype originates from a human donor in a cohort sampled during active COVID-19. The source material was peripheral blood. The chain is built from TRBV19 and TRBJ1-5, with 8 bases that match TRBD1. The CDR3 loop is CASSIYTGGRNQPQHF. The CDR3 DNA is TGTGCCAGTAGTATATATACAGGGGGTCGCAATCAGCCCCAGCATTTT.